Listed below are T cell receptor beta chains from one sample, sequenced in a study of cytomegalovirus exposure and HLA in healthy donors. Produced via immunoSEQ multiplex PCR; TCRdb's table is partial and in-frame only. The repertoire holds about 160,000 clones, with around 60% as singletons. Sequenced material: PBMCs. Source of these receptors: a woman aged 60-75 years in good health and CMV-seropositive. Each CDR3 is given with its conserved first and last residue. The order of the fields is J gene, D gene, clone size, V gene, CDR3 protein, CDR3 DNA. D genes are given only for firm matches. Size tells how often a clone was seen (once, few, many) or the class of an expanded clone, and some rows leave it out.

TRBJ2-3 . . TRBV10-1 CASSDLGAGTDTQYF TGCGCCAGCAGTGATTTAGGCGCGGGAACAGATACGCAGTATTTT
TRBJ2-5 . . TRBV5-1 CASRPDSGQETQYF TGCGCCAGCAGGCCTGACTCGGGTCAAGAGACCCAGTACTTC
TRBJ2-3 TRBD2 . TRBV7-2 CASSSTSGSDTQYF TGTGCCAGCAGCTCGACTAGCGGGAGCGATACGCAGTATTTT
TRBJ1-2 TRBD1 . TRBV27 CASSSGTGAFGYTF TGTGCCAGCAGTTCAGGGACAGGGGCGTTTGGCTACACCTTC
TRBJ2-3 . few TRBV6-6 CASSYHASADTQYF TGTGCCAGCAGTTACCACGCTAGCGCAGATACGCAGTATTTT
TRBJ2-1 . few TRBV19 CASRSSPTSAYNEQFF TGTGCCAGTAGAAGTAGCCCGACCTCTGCCTACAATGAGCAGTTCTTC
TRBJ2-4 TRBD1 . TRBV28 CASSLPGGIGIQYF TGTGCCAGCAGCCTACCAGGGGGAATAGGCATTCAGTACTTC
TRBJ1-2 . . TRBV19 CASVLAPGHGYTF TGTGCCAGCGTACTTGCTCCTGGGCATGGCTACACCTTC
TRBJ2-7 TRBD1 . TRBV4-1 CASSWDRNHEQYF TGCGCCAGCAGTTGGGACAGGAACCACGAGCAGTACTTC
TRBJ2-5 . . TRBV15 CATSPLKSTVQETQYF TGTGCCACCAGCCCCCTGAAAAGTACGGTCCAAGAGACCCAGTACTTC
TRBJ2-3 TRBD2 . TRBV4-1 CASTGVGGLAGGHSTDTQYF TGCGCCAGCACCGGTGTCGGGGGACTAGCGGGAGGTCATAGCACAGATACGCAGTATTTT
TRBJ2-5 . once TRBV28 CASSSGGLAIETQYF TGTGCCAGCAGTTCAGGTGGGCTAGCAATCGAGACCCAGTACTTC
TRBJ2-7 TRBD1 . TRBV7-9 CASRPLKGASYEQYF TGTGCCAGCAGGCCCTTGAAGGGGGCTTCCTACGAGCAGTACTTC
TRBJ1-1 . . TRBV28 CASSSPRETEAFF TGTGCCAGCAGCTCCCCCCGAGAAACTGAAGCTTTCTTT
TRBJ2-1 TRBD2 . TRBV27 CASSLETSSGRAGNEQFF TGTGCCAGCAGTTTGGAGACGTCTAGCGGGAGGGCCGGGAATGAGCAGTTCTTC
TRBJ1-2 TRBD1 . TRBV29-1 CSVGPGQGFGDGYTF TGCAGCGTCGGTCCGGGACAGGGGTTTGGCGATGGCTACACCTTC
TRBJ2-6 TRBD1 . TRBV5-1 CASSLALTGFGANVLTF TGCGCCAGCAGCTTAGCCCTGACAGGGTTTGGGGCCAACGTCCTGACTTTC
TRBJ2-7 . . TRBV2 CASRASSYEQYF TGTGCCAGCAGGGCCAGTTCCTACGAGCAGTACTTC
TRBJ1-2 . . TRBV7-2 CASSLVVLKEVNYGYTF TGTGCCAGCAGCTTAGTAGTCTTGAAAGAAGTTAACTATGGCTACACCTTC
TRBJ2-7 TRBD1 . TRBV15 CATSREQGVVYEQYF TGTGCCACCAGCAGAGAACAGGGGGTTGTTTACGAGCAGTACTTC
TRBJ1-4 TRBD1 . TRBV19 CASQDRDAEKLFF TGTGCCAGCCAGGACAGGGATGCTGAAAAACTGTTTTTT
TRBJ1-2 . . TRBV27 CASSPSGSPADYGYTF TGTGCCAGCAGTCCATCGGGGTCCCCGGCGGACTATGGCTACACCTTC
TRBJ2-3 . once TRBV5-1 CASSPGTGTDTQYF TGCGCCAGCAGCCCCGGGACTGGAACAGATACGCAGTATTTT
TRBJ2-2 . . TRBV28 CASRNTGTGELFF TGTGCCAGCAGGAATACAGGCACCGGGGAGCTGTTTTTT
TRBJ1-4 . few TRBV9 CASSVVPEEKLFF TGTGCCAGCAGCGTAGTCCCCGAGGAAAAACTGTTTTTT
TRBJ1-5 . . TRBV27 CASSVLIDQPQHF TGTGCCAGCAGTGTCCTGATAGATCAGCCCCAGCATTTT
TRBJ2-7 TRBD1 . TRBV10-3 CAISKTGGLYEQYF TGTGCCATCAGTAAGACAGGGGGCCTCTACGAGCAGTACTTC
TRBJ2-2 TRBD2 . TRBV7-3 CASSLYTSGSGGELFF TGTGCCAGCAGCTTATATACTAGCGGGAGTGGCGGGGAGCTGTTTTTT
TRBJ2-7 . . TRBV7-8 CASSLAGGPSYEQYF TGTGCCAGCAGCTTAGCAGGCGGGCCCTCCTACGAGCAGTACTTC
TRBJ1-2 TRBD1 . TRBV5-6 CASSLGGTGGAYGYTF TGTGCCAGCAGCTTAGGCGGGACAGGGGGCGCGTATGGCTACACCTTC
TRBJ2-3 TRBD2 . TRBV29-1 CSVEVAGLGTQYF TGCAGCGTTGAAGTAGCGGGGTTAGGTACGCAGTATTTT
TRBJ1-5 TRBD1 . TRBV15 CATSGGLQGGNQPQHF TGTGCCACCAGCGGGGGATTACAGGGGGGCAATCAGCCCCAGCATTTT
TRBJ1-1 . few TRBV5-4 CASSSGQGLNTEAFF TGTGCCAGCAGCTCTGGTCAGGGGCTGAACACTGAAGCTTTCTTT
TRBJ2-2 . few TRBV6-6 CASSSPRENTGELFF TGTGCCAGCAGTTCCCCTCGGGAGAACACCGGGGAGCTGTTTTTT
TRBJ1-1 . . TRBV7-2 CASSSQANTEAFF TGTGCCAGCAGCTCACAGGCTAACACTGAAGCTTTCTTT
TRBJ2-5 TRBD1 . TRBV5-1 CASSLTGGEETQYF TGCGCCAGCAGCTTGACAGGGGGAGAGGAGACCCAGTACTTC
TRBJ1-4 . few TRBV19 CASSMREEFEKLFF TGTGCCAGTAGTATGAGGGAGGAGTTTGAAAAACTGTTTTTT
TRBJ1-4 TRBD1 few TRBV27 CASSFHVRGPGEKLFF TGTGCCAGCAGTTTCCACGTCAGGGGGCCCGGGGAAAAACTGTTTTTT
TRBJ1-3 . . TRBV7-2 CASSSLDTRSGNTIYF TGTGCCAGCAGCTCGCTGGACACACGCTCTGGAAACACCATATATTTT
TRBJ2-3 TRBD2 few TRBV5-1 CASSPGTSADTQYF TGCGCCAGCAGCCCCGGGACTAGCGCAGATACGCAGTATTTT
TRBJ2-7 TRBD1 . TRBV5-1 CASSLAGGSSYEQYF TGCGCCAGCAGCTTGGCAGGGGGTAGCTCCTACGAGCAGTACTTC
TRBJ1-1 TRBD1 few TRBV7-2 CASSRGQGSRAFF TGTGCCAGCAGTAGGGGACAGGGCTCTCGGGCTTTCTTT
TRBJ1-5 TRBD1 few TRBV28 CASSSVGQISNQPQHF TGTGCCAGCAGTTCCGTGGGACAGATTAGCAATCAGCCCCAGCATTTT
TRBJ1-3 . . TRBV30 CAWGPRHVSGNTIYF TGTGCCTGGGGGCCCCGCCACGTCTCTGGAAACACCATATATTTT
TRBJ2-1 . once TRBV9 CASSVVSSYNEQFF TGTGCCAGCAGCGTAGTATCCTCCTACAATGAGCAGTTCTTC
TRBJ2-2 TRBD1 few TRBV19 CASSIRSGQGKTYTGELFF TGTGCCAGTAGTATTAGGTCAGGACAGGGTAAAACATACACCGGGGAGCTGTTTTTT
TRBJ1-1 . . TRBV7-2 CASSPGLYTEAFF TGTGCCAGCAGTCCAGGACTATACACTGAAGCTTTCTTT
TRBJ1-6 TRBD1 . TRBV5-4 CASSRQGAVDSPLHF TGTGCCAGCAGCCGTCAGGGGGCTGTGGATTCACCCCTCCACTTT
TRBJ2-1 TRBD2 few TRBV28 CASSLGLADNEQFF TGTGCCAGCAGTTTGGGACTAGCGGACAATGAGCAGTTCTTC
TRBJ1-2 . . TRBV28 CASNSNRFINGYTF TGTGCCAGCAACTCAAACAGGTTCATAAATGGCTACACCTTC
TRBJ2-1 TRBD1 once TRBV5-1 CASSLDRGLNEQFF TGCGCCAGCAGCTTGGACAGGGGGCTCAATGAGCAGTTCTTC
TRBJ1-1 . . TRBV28 CASSSVEAFF TGTGCCAGCAGTTCAGTTGAAGCTTTCTTT
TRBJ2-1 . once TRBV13 CASSPRGAGREITNEQFF TGTGCCAGCAGCCCCCGGGGGGCCGGGCGGGAAATCACAAATGAGCAGTTCTTC
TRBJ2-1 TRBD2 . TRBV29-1 CSASGRWGEQFF TGCAGCGCTAGCGGGAGGTGGGGTGAGCAGTTCTTC
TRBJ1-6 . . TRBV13 CASSDRDTLANSPLHF TGTGCCAGCAGCGACCGGGACACGCTGGCCAATTCACCCCTCCACTTT
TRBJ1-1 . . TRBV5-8 CASSFMWANTEAFF TGTGCCAGCAGCTTTATGTGGGCGAACACTGAAGCTTTCTTT
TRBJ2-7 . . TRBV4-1 CASSQDLDRYYEQYF TGCGCCAGCAGCCAAGACCTTGACAGGTACTACGAGCAGTACTTC
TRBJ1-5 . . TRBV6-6 CASRTARGGSNQPQHF TGTGCCAGCAGGACCGCCCGTGGGGGGAGCAATCAGCCCCAGCATTTT
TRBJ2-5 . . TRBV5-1 CASSLGLGVRETQYF TGCGCCAGCAGCTTGGGACTAGGCGTTCGAGAGACCCAGTACTTC
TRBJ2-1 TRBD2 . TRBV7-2 CASSPSREGQFF TGTGCCAGCTCCCCCTCGCGGGAGGGGCAGTTCTTC